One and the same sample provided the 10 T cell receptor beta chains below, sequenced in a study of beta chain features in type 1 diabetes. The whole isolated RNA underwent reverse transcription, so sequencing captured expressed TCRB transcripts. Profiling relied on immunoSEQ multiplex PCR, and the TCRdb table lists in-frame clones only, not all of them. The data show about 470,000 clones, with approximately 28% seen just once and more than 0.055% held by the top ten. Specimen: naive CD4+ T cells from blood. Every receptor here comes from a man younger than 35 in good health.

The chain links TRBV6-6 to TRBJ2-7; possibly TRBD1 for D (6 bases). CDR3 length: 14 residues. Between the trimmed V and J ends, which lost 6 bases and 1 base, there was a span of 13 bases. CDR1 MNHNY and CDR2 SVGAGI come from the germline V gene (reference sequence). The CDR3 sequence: CASRMDSRSYEQYF. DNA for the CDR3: TGTGCCAGCAGAATGGACAGCCGATCCTACGAGCAGTACTTC.

The CDR3, as DNA: TGTGCCAGCAGCCCCAGGGTCGCAGACTATGGCTACACCTTC. This gives the protein CASSPRVADYGYTF. The rearrangement uses TRBV7-9 and TRBJ1-2, with D possibly matching TRBD1 (5 bases). Per the germline V gene, CDR1 is SEHNR and CDR2 is FQNEAQ (reference sequence). The CDR3 totals 14 residues. V was shortened by 5 bases and J by 3 bases, with 13 bases between the two germline ends.

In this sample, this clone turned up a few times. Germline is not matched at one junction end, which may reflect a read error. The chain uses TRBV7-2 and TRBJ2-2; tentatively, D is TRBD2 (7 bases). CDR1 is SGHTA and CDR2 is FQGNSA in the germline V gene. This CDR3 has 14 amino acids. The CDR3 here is CASSLGGGSLNPDF. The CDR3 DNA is TGTGCCAGCAGCTTAGGCGGGGGCAGCCTTAACCCCGATTTT.

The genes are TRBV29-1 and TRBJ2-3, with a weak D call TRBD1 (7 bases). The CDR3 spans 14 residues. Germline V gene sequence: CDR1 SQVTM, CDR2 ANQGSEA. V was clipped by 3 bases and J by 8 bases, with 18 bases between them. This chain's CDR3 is CSVETGTPFRTQYF. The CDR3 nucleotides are TGCAGCGTTGAGACAGGGACTCCCTTTCGTACGCAGTATTTT.

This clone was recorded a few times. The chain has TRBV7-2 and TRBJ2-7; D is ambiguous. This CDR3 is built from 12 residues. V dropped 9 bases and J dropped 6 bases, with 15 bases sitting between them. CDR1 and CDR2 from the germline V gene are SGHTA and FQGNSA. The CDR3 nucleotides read TGTGCCAGAAAGCTGGGCGTCTTCGAGCAGTACTTC. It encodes CARKLGVFEQYF.

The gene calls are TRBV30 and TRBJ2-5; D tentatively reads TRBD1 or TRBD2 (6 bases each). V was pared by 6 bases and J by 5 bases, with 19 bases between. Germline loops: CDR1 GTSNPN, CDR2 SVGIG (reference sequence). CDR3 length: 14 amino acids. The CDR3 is CACTGHRGGETQYF. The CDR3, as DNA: TGTGCCTGTACGGGACATAGAGGAGGGGAGACCCAGTACTTC.

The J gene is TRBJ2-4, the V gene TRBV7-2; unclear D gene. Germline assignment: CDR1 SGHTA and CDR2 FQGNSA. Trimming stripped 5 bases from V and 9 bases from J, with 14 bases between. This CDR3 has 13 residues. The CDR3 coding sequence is TGTGCCAGCAGCCCCCTTCTTGGGGTCATTCAGTACTTC. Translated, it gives CASSPLLGVIQYF.

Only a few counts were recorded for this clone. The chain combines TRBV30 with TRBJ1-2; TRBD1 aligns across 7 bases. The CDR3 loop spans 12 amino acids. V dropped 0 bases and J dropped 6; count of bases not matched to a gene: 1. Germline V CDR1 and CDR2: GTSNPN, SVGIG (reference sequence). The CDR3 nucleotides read TGTGCCTGGAGTGTCGACAGGGATGGCTACACCTTC. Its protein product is CAWSVDRDGYTF.

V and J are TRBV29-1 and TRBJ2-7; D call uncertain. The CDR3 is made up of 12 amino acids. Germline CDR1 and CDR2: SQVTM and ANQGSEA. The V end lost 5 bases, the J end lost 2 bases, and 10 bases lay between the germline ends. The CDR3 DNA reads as TGCAGCGTTCGCCGGGCCACCTACGAGCAGTACTTC. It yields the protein CSVRRATYEQYF.

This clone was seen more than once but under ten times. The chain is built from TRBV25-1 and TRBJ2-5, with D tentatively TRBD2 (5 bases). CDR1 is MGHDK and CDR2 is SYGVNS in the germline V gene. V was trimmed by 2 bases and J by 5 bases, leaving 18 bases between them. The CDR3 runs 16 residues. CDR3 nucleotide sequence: TGTGCCAGCAGTGAAGGGTGGAACCTCAGGAGGGAGACCCAGTACTTC. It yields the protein CASSEGWNLRRETQYF.